This T cell receptor beta chain is from a study of blood T cell repertoires in COVID-19. Turning to the study itself: The cDNA or gDNA used as material had been derived from T cells, B-cell-depleted T cells, or PBMCs.

CDR1 and CDR2 (germline): MDHEN, SYDVKM. V shed 6 bases and J shed 4 bases, with 15 bases lying between them. CDR3 length equals 14 residues. As processed by the authors: Estimation of nucleated cell counts relied on the amplification of reference gene primers. TCRdb keeps only in-frame clones here, not all; method: immunoSEQ multiplex PCR. The DNA gave D and trimming, while V, J and clone size come from that table. The data show about 350,000 clones, roughly 90% seen once. The origin of this receptor is a woman aged 55-69 years with COVID-19, enrolled during active disease. The sequencing input was peripheral blood. The rearrangement links TRBV28 to TRBJ1-1, with D possibly matching TRBD1 (5 bases). CDR3 nucleotide sequence: TGTGCCAGCAGCCCCCTGGGGCTTGGCACTGAAGCTTTCTTT. This encodes CASSPLGLGTEAFF.